This TCR beta chain was retrieved from a study of response to subunit inactivated influenza vaccine. Study-wide results and limits: Researchers suggested that each seasonal influenza vaccination recruits few new T cells.

TCRdb reprocessed the RT-PCR reads via MiXCR and lists one record per CDR3 protein. This table holds 530,000 or so distinct CDR3 sequences, roughly 25% found once. Note on this clonotype: The antigen is undetermined.

This material consisted of CD4+ T cells sorted from PBMCs, taken around 5 days after vaccination. The receptor comes from a man aged 45-60 years who received an inactivated influenza vaccine.

The CDR3 DNA sequence: TGCGCCAGCAGCTTGGGTAGCGGGAGTATCGTTAATGAGCAGTTCTTC. Translating gives CASSLGSGSIVNEQFF. This rearrangement joins TRBV5-1 to TRBJ2-1; 9 bases align to TRBD2. Looked up from germline, CDR1 is SGHRS and CDR2 is YFSETQ. This CDR3 has 16 residues. V was clipped by 0 bases and J by 7 bases; unmatched bases: 8. The full variable domain, in which reference TRBV5-1 and TRBJ2-1 provide the parts outside the CDR3, is KAGVTQTPRYLIKTRGQQVTLSCSPISGHRSVSWYQQTPGQGLQFLFEYFSETQRNKGNFPGRFSGRQFSNSRSEMNVSTLELGDSALYLCASSLGSGSIVNEQFFGPGTRLTVL.